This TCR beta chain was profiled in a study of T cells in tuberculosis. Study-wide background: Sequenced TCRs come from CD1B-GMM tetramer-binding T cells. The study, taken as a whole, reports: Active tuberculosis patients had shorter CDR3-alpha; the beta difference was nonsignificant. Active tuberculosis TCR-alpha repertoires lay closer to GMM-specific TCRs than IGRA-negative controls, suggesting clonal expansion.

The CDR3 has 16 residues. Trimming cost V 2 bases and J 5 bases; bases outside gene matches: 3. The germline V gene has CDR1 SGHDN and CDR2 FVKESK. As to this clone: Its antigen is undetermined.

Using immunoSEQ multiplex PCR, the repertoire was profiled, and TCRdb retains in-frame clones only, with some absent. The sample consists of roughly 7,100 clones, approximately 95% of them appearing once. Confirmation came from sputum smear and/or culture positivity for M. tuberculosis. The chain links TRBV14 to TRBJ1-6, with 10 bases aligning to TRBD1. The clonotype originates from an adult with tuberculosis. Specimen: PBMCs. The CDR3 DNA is TGTGCCAGCAGCCAAAAGACAGGGGGCCATAATTCACCCCTCCACTTT. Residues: CASSQKTGGHNSPLHF. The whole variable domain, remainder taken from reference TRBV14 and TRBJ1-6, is EAGVTQFPSHSVIEKGQTVTLRCDPISGHDNLYWYRRVMGKEIKFLLHFVKESKQDESGMPNNRFLAERTGGTYSTLKVQPAELEDSGVYFCASSQKTGGHNSPLHFGNGTRLTVT.